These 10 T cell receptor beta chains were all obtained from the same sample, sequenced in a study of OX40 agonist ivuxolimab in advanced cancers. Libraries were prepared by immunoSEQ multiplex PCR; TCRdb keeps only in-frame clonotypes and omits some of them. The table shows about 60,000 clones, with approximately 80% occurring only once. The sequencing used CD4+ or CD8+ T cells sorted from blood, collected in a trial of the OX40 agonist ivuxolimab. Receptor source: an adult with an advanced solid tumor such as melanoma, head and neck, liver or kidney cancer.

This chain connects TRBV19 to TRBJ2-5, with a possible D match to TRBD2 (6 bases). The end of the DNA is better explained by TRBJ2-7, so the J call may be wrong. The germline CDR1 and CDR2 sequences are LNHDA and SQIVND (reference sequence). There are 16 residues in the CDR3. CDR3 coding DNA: TGTGCCAGTAGTATCAGGACGGGGAGGAGCTCCTACGAGCAGTACTTC. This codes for CASSIRTGRSSYEQYF.

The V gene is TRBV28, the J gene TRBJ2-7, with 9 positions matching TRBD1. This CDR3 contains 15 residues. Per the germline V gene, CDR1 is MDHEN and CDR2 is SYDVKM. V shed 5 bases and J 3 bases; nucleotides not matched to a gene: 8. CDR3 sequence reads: CASSLGTGILYEQYF. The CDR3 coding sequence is TGTGCCAGCAGTCTAGGGACAGGGATTCTCTACGAGCAGTACTTC.

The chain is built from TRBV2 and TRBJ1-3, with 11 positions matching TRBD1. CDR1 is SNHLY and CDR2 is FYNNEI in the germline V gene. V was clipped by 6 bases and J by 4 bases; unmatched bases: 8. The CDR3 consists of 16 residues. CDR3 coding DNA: TGTGCCAGCAGCGCCGGACAGGGGGCGCGAGGAAACACCATATATTTT. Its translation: CASSAGQGARGNTIYF.

CDR3 protein: CASSVAQGAYEQYF. In DNA, the CDR3 is TGTGCCAGCAGCGTAGCACAGGGGGCTTATGAGCAGTACTTC. The gene calls are TRBV9 and TRBJ2-7; TRBD1 agrees at 9 bases. J gave up 7 bases and V 0 bases, and 5 bases lay outside the gene matches. The CDR3 has 14 residues. Per germline, CDR1 SGDLS and CDR2 YYNGEE.

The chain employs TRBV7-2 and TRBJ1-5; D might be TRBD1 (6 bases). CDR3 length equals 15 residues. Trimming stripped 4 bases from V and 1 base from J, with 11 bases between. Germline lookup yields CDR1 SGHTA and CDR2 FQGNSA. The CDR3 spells CASSWRTASNQPQHF. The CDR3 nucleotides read TGTGCCAGCAGCTGGAGGACAGCCAGCAATCAGCCCCAGCATTTT.

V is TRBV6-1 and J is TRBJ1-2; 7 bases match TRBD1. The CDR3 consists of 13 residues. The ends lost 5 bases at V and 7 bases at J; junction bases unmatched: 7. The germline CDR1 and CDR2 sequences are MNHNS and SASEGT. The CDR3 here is CASSHRDSGGYTF. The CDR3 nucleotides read TGTGCCAGCAGTCATCGGGACAGTGGTGGCTACACCTTC.

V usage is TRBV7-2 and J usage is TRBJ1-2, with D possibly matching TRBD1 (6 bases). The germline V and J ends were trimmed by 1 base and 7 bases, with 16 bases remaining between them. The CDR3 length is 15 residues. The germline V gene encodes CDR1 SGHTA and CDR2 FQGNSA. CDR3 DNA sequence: TGTGCCAGCAGCTTAGTATTGGGGGGCACTGGTGGCTACACCTTC. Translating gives CASSLVLGGTGGYTF.

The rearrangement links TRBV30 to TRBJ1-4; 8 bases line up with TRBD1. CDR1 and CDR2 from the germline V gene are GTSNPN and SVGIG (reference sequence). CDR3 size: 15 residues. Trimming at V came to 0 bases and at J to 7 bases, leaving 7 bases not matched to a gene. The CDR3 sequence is CAWSVSTGAGEKLFF. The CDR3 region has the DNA TGTGCCTGGAGTGTATCGACAGGGGCTGGTGAAAAACTGTTTTTT. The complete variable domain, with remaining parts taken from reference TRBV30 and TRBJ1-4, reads SQTIHQWPATLVQPVGSPLSLECTVEGTSNPNLYWYRQAAGRGLQLLFYSVGIGQISSEVPQNLSASRPQDRQFILSSKKLLLSDSGFYLCAWSVSTGAGEKLFFGSGTQLSVL.

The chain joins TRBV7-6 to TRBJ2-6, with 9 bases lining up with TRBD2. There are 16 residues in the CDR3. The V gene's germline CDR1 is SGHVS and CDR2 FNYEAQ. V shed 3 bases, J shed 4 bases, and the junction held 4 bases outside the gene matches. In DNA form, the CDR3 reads TGTGCCAGCAGCTTGATTAGCGGGAGCGGGGCCAACGTCCTGACTTTC. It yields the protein CASSLISGSGANVLTF.

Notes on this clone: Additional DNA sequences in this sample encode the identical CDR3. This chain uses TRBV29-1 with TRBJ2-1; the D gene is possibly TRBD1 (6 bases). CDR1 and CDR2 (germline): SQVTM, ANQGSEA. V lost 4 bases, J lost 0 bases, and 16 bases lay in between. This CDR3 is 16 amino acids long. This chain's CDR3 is CSVGGQSLSSYNEQFF. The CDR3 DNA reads TGCAGCGTTGGGGGACAATCATTGAGCTCCTACAATGAGCAGTTCTTC.